These 10 T cell receptor beta chains were all obtained from the same sample, sequenced in a study of T cells in localized non-small cell lung cancer. TCRdb keeps only in-frame clones here, not all; method: immunoSEQ multiplex PCR. The sample lists about 33,000 clones, about 90% occurring once. The sequenced sample was peripheral blood, obtained before any cancer treatment. All receptors come from a man between 35 and 75 years old with stage I lung adenocarcinoma.

In DNA form, the CDR3 reads TGCGCCAGCAGCCCCTTGGAAGATTCACCCCTCCACTTT. Amino acids: CASSPLEDSPLHF. This chain connects TRBV5-1 to TRBJ1-6; D gene ambiguous. The CDR3 has 13 residues. Per germline, CDR1 SGHRS and CDR2 YFSETQ. V was pared by 4 bases and J by 8 bases, with 10 bases between. The full variable domain, with the rest looked up from reference TRBV5-1 and TRBJ1-6, is KAGVTQTPRYLIKTRGQQVTLSCSPISGHRSVSWYQQTPGQGLQFLFEYFSETQRNKGNFPGRFSGRQFSNSRSEMNVSTLELGDSALYLCASSPLEDSPLHFGNGTRLTVT.

The chain carries TRBV7-9 and TRBJ1-2; D perhaps matches TRBD1 (6 bases). This CDR3 has 14 amino acids. CDR1 and CDR2 from the germline V gene are SEHNR and FQNEAQ (reference sequence). Between the trimmed V and J ends, which lost 8 bases and 4 bases, there was a span of 17 bases. The CDR3 here is CASHPPTGIYGYTF. The CDR3 bases are TGTGCCAGCCACCCCCCTACAGGGATCTATGGCTACACCTTC.

The chain recombines TRBV5-1 with TRBJ2-1; D might be TRBD1 or TRBD2, each matching 5 bases. Trimming pared 0 bases from V and 1 base from J, leaving 8 bases between. This CDR3 has 15 residues. Looked up from germline, CDR1 is SGHRS and CDR2 is YFSETQ. This chain's CDR3 is CASSLVGESYNEQFF. In nucleotides, the CDR3 is TGCGCCAGCAGCTTGGTGGGGGAATCCTACAATGAGCAGTTCTTC.

The gene calls are TRBV6-4 and TRBJ1-2; weak D call: TRBD1 (5 bases). Germline values: CDR1 MRHNA, CDR2 SNTAGT. CDR3 length: 13 amino acids. V shed 0 bases and J shed 8 bases, with 10 bases lying between them. CDR3 sequence reads: CASSDSNRGGYTF. The CDR3 DNA follows: TGTGCCAGCAGTGACTCGAATCGGGGGGGCTACACCTTC.

The chain uses TRBV10-1 and TRBJ2-7; D may correspond to TRBD1 or TRBD2 (5 bases each). Germline V CDR1 and CDR2: WNHNN, SYGVQD (reference sequence). There are 13 residues in the CDR3. V was pared by 8 bases and J by 2 bases, with 13 bases between. The CDR3 loop reads CASGASGTYEQYF. In DNA form, the CDR3 reads TGCGCCAGCGGGGCCAGCGGCACCTACGAGCAGTACTTC.

The V gene is TRBV11-2, the J gene TRBJ1-3; tentatively, D is TRBD1 (5 bases). This CDR3 has 15 amino acids. The V gene's germline CDR1 is SGHAT and CDR2 FQNNGV. Trimming shortened V by 2 bases and J by 0 bases, and 8 bases separated the two germline ends. As DNA, the CDR3 is TGTGCCAGCAGCTTATCGGGGCCCTCTGGAAACACCATATATTTT. Protein: CASSLSGPSGNTIYF.

The J gene is TRBJ2-1, the V gene TRBV5-1, with TRBD1 as a possible D gene (6 bases). From germline, CDR1 is SGHRS and CDR2 YFSETQ. The CDR3 length is 14 residues. Trimming removed 0 bases from V and 6 bases from J, with 10 bases in between. For the CDR3, the DNA is TGCGCCAGCAGCTTGGTGATACAGGGCAATGAGCAGTTCTTC. As protein: CASSLVIQGNEQFF. The variable domain in full, completed from reference TRBV5-1 and TRBJ2-1, reads KAGVTQTPRYLIKTRGQQVTLSCSPISGHRSVSWYQQTPGQGLQFLFEYFSETQRNKGNFPGRFSGRQFSNSRSEMNVSTLELGDSALYLCASSLVIQGNEQFFGPGTRLTVL.

V is TRBV5-6 and J is TRBJ1-1; no reliable D call. This CDR3 is built from 13 residues. Germline-derived CDR1 and CDR2 are SGHDT and YYEEEE. V gave up 1 base and J gave up 7 bases, with 11 bases separating them. CDR3 coding DNA: TGTGCCAGCAGCTTGCGAGTTTGGGGTGAAGCTTTCTTT. Its translation is CASSLRVWGEAFF.

The chain is built from TRBV14 and TRBJ2-7, with D perhaps TRBD1 (5 bases). V lost 1 base and J lost 7, with 8 bases in between. The V gene's germline CDR1 is SGHDN and CDR2 FVKESK. The CDR3 consists of 12 residues. CDR3 loop: CASSQAQGEQYF. The CDR3, as DNA: TGTGCCAGCAGCCAAGCGCAGGGAGAGCAGTACTTC.

Notes on this clone: The sample has other DNA sequences that encode this CDR3 too. The rearrangement uses TRBV10-2 and TRBJ2-2; 7 positions match TRBD1. The CDR3 sequence is 14 residues long. With 8 bases clipped from V and 1 base from J, the junction kept 4 bases outside the gene matches. Per the germline V gene, CDR1 is WSHSY and CDR2 is SAAADI. The CDR3 DNA follows: TGCGCCAGCCGAAGACAGGGGAACACCGGGGAGCTGTTTTTT. Translated, it gives CASRRQGNTGELFF.